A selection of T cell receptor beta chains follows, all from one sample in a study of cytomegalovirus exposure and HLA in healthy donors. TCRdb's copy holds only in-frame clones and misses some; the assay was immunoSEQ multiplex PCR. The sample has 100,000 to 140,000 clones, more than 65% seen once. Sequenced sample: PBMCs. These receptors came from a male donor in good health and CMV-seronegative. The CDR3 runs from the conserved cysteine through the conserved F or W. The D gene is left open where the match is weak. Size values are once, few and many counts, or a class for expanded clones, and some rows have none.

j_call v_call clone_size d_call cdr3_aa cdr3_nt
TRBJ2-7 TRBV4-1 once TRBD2 CASSQVPGLAGSFYEQYF TGCGCCAGCAGCCAAGTCCCGGGACTAGCGGGATCCTTCTACGAGCAGTACTTC
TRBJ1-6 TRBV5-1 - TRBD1 CASSLDRANSPLHF TGCGCCAGCAGCCTCGACAGGGCTAATTCACCCCTCCACTTT
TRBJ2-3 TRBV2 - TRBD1 CASSEDRGSTDTQYF TGTGCCAGCAGTGAAGACAGGGGGAGCACAGATACGCAGTATTTT
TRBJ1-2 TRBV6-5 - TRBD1 CASSTDRGRDYGYTF TGTGCCAGCAGTACAGACAGGGGTCGTGACTATGGCTACACCTTC
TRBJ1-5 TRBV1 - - CTSSQRTGSRSQPQHF TGCACCAGCAGCCAGCGCACAGGGAGTCGTAGTCAGCCCCAGCATTTT
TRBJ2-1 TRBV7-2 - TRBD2 CASSRSASGSAEQFF TGTGCCAGCAGCCGGTCCGCTAGCGGGAGTGCTGAGCAGTTCTTC
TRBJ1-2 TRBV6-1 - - CASSAQGRVGYTF TGTGCCAGCAGTGCTCAAGGCAGGGTAGGCTACACCTTC
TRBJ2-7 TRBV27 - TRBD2 CASSLSPAGVFYEQYF TGTGCCAGCAGTTTATCCCCGGCGGGAGTGTTCTACGAGCAGTACTTC
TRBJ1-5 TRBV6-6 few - CASSFSGGQPQHF TGTGCCAGCAGTTTTTCCGGTGGTCAGCCCCAGCATTTT
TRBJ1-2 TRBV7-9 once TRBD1 CASSYLQGPRPYGYTF TGTGCCAGCAGCTACCTACAGGGGCCGCGCCCCTATGGCTACACCTTC
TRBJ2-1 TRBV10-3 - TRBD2 CAISGLLLFGTSAYLKGYNEQFF TGTGCCATCAGTGGCCTCTTACTATTCGGGACTAGCGCTTATCTAAAGGGTTACAATGAGCAGTTCTTC
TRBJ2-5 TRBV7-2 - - CASSPRGRRTETQYF TGTGCCAGCAGCCCTCGGGGGAGAAGGACCGAAACCCAGTACTTC
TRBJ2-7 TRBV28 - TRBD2 CASRVTLAGDSYEQYF TGTGCCAGCAGGGTGACCCTAGCGGGGGACTCCTACGAGCAGTACTTC
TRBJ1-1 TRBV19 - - CASSLRGDTEAFF TGTGCCAGTAGTCTTCGGGGAGACACTGAAGCTTTCTTT
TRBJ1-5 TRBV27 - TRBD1 CASRAEGAYNQPQHF TGTGCCAGCAGGGCCGAGGGGGCCTACAATCAGCCCCAGCATTTT
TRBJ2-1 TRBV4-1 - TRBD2 CASMPGLAAYNEQFF TGCGCCAGCATGCCGGGACTAGCGGCCTACAATGAGCAGTTCTTC
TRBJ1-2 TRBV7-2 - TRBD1 CASSSDRGLAYGYTF TGTGCCAGCAGCTCAGACAGGGGTCTTGCCTATGGCTACACCTTC
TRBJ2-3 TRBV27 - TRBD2 CASSLREGGTDTQYF TGTGCCAGCAGTTTGCGGGAGGGCGGCACAGATACGCAGTATTTT
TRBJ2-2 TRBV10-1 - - CASSVARGASTGELFF TGCGCCAGCAGTGTAGCCCGCGGGGCGTCGACCGGGGAGCTGTTTTTT
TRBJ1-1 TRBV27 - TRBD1 CASQKQGAQAFF TGTGCCAGCCAAAAACAGGGGGCGCAAGCTTTCTTT
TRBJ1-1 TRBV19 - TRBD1 CASSKGTGAMNTEAFF TGTGCCAGTAGTAAGGGGACAGGGGCTATGAACACTGAAGCTTTCTTT
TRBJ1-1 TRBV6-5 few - CASSTTAMNTEAFF TGTGCCAGCAGCACGACAGCCATGAACACTGAAGCTTTCTTT
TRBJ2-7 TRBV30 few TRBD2 CACRERAGAYEQYF TGTGCCTGCCGGGAGCGGGCGGGGGCCTACGAGCAGTACTTC
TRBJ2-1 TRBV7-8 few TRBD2 CASSYRAGGPGEQFF TGTGCCAGCAGCTATAGGGCGGGAGGGCCGGGGGAGCAGTTCTTC
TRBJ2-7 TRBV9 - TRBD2 CASSVAGGLAGGRNEQYF TGTGCCAGCAGCGTAGCAGGGGGACTAGCGGGAGGAAGGAACGAGCAGTACTTC
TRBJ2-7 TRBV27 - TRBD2 CASSRGLAGYEQYF TGTGCCAGCAGTAGGGGACTAGCGGGCTACGAGCAGTACTTC
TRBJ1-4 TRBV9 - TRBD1 CASSVAPGGSGDEKLFF TGTGCCAGCAGCGTAGCTCCAGGGGGCTCCGGAGATGAAAAACTGTTTTTT
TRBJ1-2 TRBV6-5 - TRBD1 CASSYHRGNYGYTF TGTGCCAGCAGTTACCACAGGGGGAACTATGGCTACACCTTC